The 7 T cell receptor beta chains reported below all come from one sample, sequenced in a study of OX40 agonist ivuxolimab in advanced cancers. Clones were sequenced by immunoSEQ multiplex PCR, and TCRdb holds only the in-frame ones, with some missing. The sample lists some 100,000 clones, about 85% occurring once. This specimen was CD4+ or CD8+ T cells sorted from blood, taken in a trial of the OX40 agonist ivuxolimab. The receptors were gathered from an adult with an advanced solid tumor such as melanoma, head and neck, liver or kidney cancer.

The chain joins TRBV29-1 to TRBJ1-1; no reliable D call. Germline V gene data show CDR1 as SQVTM and CDR2 as ANQGSEA. The ends were cut back, 6 bases at V and 0 bases at J, with 14 bases in the middle. This CDR3 spans 14 amino acids. The CDR3 DNA reads TGCAGCGTCGAACGATTTGGTCTGAACACTGAAGCTTTCTTT. Translating it yields CSVERFGLNTEAFF.

V usage is TRBV4-2 and J usage is TRBJ1-1; 8 bases align to TRBD1. V trimming: 1 base; J trimming: 4 bases; junction bases outside the gene matches: 14. This CDR3 contains 18 residues. Germline V lookup: CDR1 LGHNA, CDR2 YNFKEQ. CDR3 sequence: CASSQGGGRGRAGTEAFF. The CDR3 DNA sequence: TGTGCCAGCAGCCAAGGGGGGGGCAGGGGGCGCGCGGGCACTGAAGCTTTCTTT.

The chain combines TRBV6-1 with TRBJ1-3, with 11 bases matching TRBD1. CDR1 and CDR2 from the germline V gene are MNHNS and SASEGT. CDR3 length: 17 amino acids. V shed 4 bases and J 2 bases; nucleotides not matched to a gene: 7. CDR3 sequence reads: CASSGSGTGGTGNTIYF. In DNA form, the CDR3 reads TGTGCCAGCAGTGGATCCGGGACAGGGGGGACTGGAAACACCATATATTTT.

V and J are TRBV28 and TRBJ1-3, with a tentative D call TRBD1 (6 bases). Trimming shortened V by 2 bases and J by 0 bases, and 14 bases separated the two germline ends. The CDR3 covers 17 residues. Germline loops: CDR1 MDHEN, CDR2 SYDVKM. The CDR3: CASSLGTGGLSGNTIYF. The CDR3 coding sequence is TGTGCCAGCAGTTTAGGGACGGGGGGCCTCTCTGGAAACACCATATATTTT.

This clone was seen once. The J gene is TRBJ1-6, the V gene TRBV27; D is uncertain. The CDR3 runs to 14 residues. Between the trimmed V and J ends, which lost 3 bases and 4 bases, there was a span of 7 bases. Looked up from germline, CDR1 is MNHEY and CDR2 is SMNVEV (reference sequence). In DNA form, the CDR3 reads TGTGCCAGCAGTTTCGAATTTTATAATTCACCCCTCCACTTT. Encoded protein: CASSFEFYNSPLHF.

This sequence joins TRBV12-5 and TRBJ1-5; no reliable D call. V lost 4 bases and J 5 bases, leaving 12 bases between the germline ends. From germline, CDR1 is LGHNT and CDR2 FRNRAP. The CDR3 contains 14 residues. The DNA for the CDR3 is TGTGCTAGTGGTTCGACCGACATTTATCAGCCCCAGCATTTT. Translated, it gives CASGSTDIYQPQHF. Combining the CDR3 with reference TRBV12-5 and TRBJ1-5 gives the whole variable domain DARVTQTPRHKVTEMGQEVTMRCQPILGHNTVFWYRQTMMQGLELLAYFRNRAPLDDSGMPKDRFSAEMPDATLATLKIQPSEPRDSAVYFCASGSTDIYQPQHFGDGTRLSIL.

This clone was observed a single time. The chain employs TRBV5-4 and TRBJ2-3, with D perhaps TRBD2 (6 bases). The CDR3 totals 14 residues. The V end lost 4 bases, the J end lost 4 bases, and 13 bases lay between the germline ends. Germline CDR1 and CDR2: SGHNT and YYREEE (reference sequence). The CDR3 coding sequence is TGTGCCAGCAGCGACCCCTCGGGGGCAGATACGCAGTATTTT. The encoded protein is CASSDPSGADTQYF.